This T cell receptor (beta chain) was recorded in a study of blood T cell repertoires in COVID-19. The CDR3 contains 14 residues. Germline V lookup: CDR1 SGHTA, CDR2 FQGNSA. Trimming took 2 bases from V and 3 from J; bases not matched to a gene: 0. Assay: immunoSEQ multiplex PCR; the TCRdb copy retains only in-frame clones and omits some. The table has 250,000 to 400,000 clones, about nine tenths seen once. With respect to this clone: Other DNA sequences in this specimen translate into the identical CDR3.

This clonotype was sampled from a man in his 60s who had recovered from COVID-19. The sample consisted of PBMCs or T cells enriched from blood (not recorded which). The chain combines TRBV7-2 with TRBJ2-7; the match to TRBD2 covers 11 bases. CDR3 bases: TGTGCCAGCAGCTTAACTAGCGGGAGCTACGAGCAGTACTTC. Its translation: CASSLTSGSYEQYF.